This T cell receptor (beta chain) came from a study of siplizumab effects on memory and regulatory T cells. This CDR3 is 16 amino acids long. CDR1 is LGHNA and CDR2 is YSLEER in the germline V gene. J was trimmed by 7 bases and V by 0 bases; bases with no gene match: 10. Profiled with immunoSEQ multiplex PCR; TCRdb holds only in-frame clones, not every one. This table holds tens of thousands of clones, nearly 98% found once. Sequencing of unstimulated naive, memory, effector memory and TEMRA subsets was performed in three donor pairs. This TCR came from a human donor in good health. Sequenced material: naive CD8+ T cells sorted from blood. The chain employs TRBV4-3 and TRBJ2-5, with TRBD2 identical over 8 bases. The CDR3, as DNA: TGCGCCAGCAGCCAAGATAGCCTAGCGGGCGTCTGGACCCAGTACTTC. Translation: CASSQDSLAGVWTQYF.